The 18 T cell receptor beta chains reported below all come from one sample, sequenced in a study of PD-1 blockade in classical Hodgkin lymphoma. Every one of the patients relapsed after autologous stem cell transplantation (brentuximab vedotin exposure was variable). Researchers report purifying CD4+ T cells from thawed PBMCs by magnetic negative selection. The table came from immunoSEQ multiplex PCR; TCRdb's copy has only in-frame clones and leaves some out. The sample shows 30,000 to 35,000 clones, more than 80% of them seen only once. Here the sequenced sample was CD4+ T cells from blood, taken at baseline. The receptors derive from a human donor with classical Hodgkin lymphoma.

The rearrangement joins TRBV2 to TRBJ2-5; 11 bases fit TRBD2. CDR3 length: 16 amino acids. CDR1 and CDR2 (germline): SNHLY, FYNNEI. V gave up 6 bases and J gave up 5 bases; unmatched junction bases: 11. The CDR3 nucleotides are TGTGCCAGCAGGGATCTAGCGGGAGGACGAAGGGAGACCCAGTACTTC. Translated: CASRDLAGGRRETQYF.

The DNA of the CDR3 is TGCGCCAGCAGTGAGTCGGGGACTAGCGGCTACGAGCAGTACTTC. This sequence encodes CASSESGTSGYEQYF. The chain couples TRBV10-2 to TRBJ2-7, with 11 bases that match TRBD2. Germline V CDR1 and CDR2: WSHSY, SAAADI. The CDR3 is 15 amino acids. J was trimmed by 3 bases and V by 0 bases; bases with no gene match: 1.

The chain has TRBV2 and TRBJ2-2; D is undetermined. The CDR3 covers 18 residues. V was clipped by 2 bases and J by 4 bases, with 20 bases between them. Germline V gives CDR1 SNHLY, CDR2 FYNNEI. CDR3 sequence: CASSEYGVAGRVTGELFF. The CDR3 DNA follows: TGTGCCAGCAGTGAATATGGGGTAGCCGGACGGGTCACCGGGGAGCTGTTTTTT.

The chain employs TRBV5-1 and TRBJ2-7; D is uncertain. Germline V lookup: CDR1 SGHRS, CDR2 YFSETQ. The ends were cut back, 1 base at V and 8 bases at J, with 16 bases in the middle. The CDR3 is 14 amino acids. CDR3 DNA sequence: TGCGCCAGCAGCTTGATGGACGGCACCGAGAAGCAGTACTTC. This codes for CASSLMDGTEKQYF.

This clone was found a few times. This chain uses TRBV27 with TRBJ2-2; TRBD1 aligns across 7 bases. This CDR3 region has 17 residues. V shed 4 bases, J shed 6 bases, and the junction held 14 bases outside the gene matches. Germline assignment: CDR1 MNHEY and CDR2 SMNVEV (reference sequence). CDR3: CASSSSRQGRLPGELFF. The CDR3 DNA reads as TGTGCCAGCAGTTCCTCGAGACAGGGACGTCTCCCCGGGGAGCTGTTTTTT.

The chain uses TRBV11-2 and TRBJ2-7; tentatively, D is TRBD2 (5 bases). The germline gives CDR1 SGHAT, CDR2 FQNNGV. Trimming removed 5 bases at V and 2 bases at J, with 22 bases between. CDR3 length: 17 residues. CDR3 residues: CASSQRPAGRAPYEQYF. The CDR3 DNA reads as TGTGCCAGCAGCCAGCGTCCGGCGGGCCGAGCCCCCTACGAGCAGTACTTC.

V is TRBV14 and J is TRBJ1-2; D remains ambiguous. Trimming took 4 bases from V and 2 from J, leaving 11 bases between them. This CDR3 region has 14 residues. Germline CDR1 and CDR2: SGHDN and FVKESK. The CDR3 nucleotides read TGTGCCAGCAGCCCTCTAATTGGGAACTATGGCTACACCTTC. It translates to CASSPLIGNYGYTF.

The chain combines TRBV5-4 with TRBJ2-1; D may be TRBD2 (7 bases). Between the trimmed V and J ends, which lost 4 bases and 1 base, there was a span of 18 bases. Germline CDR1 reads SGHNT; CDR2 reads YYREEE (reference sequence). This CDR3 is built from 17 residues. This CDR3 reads CASSRGGGPNSYNEQFF. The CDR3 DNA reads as TGTGCCAGCAGCCGAGGGGGGGGCCCGAATTCCTACAATGAGCAGTTCTTC.

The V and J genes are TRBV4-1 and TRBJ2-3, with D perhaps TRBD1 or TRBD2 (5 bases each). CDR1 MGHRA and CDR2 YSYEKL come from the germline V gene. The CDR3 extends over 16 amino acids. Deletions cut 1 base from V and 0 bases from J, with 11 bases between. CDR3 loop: CASSQAVGDSTDTQYF. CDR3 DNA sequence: TGCGCCAGCAGCCAAGCGGTAGGGGACAGCACAGATACGCAGTATTTT.

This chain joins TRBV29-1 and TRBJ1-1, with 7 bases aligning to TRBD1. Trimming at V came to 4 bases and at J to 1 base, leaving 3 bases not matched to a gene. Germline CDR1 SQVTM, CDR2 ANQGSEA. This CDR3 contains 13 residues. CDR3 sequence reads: CSVGRQGNTEAFF. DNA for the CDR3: TGCAGCGTTGGGCGACAGGGGAACACTGAAGCTTTCTTT.

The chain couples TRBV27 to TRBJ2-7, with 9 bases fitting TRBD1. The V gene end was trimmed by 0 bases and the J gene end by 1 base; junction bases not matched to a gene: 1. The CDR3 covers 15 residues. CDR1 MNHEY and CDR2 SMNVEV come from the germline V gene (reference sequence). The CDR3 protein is CASSLSTGGSYEQYF. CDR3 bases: TGTGCCAGCAGTTTATCGACAGGGGGGTCCTACGAGCAGTACTTC.

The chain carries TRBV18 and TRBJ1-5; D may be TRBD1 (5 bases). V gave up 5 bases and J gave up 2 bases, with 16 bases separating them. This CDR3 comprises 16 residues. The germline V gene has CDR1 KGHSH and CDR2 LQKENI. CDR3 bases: TGTGCCAGCTCAGTCGCAGGGATAGCGGGCAATCAGCCCCAGCATTTT. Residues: CASSVAGIAGNQPQHF.

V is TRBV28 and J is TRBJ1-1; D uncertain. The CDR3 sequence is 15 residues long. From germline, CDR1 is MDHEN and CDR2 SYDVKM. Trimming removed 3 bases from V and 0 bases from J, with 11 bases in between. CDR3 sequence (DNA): TGTGCCAGCAGTTTGGTGGGCCTGTTGAACACTGAAGCTTTCTTT. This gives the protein CASSLVGLLNTEAFF.

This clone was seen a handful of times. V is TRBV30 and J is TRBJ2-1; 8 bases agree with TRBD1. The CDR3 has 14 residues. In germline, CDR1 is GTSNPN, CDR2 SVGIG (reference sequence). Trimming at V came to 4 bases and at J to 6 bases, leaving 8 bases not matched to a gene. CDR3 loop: CAWKDRASSNEQFF. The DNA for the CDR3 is TGTGCCTGGAAGGACAGGGCATCTAGCAATGAGCAGTTCTTC. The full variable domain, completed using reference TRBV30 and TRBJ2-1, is SQTIHQWPATLVQPVGSPLSLECTVEGTSNPNLYWYRQAAGRGLQLLFYSVGIGQISSEVPQNLSASRPQDRQFILSSKKLLLSDSGFYLCAWKDRASSNEQFFGPGTRLTVL.

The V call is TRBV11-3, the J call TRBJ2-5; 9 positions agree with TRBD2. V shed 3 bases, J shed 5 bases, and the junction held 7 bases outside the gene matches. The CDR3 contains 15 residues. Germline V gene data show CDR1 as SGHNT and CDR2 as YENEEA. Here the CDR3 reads CASSLSSGTSETQYF. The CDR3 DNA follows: TGTGCCAGCAGCTTGTCTAGCGGGACCTCGGAGACCCAGTACTTC.

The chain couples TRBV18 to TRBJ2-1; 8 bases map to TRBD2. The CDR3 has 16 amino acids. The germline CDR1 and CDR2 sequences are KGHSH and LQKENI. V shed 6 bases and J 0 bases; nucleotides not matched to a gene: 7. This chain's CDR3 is CASSPIAGSSYNEQFF. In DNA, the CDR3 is TGTGCCAGCTCGCCGATAGCGGGGAGCTCCTACAATGAGCAGTTCTTC.

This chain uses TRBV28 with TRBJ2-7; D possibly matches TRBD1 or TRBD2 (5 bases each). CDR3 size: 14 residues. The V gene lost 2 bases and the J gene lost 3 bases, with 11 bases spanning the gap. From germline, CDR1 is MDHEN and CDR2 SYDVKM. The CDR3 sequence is CASSLPSGRYEQYF. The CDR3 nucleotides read TGTGCCAGCAGTTTACCCTCGGGACGCTACGAGCAGTACTTC.

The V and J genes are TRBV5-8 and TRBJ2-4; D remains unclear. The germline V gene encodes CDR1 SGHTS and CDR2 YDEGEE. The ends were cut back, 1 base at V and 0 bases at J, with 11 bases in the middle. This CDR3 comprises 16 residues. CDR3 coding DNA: TGTGCCAGCAGCTTGAGGTCGCCGGGAGCCAAAAACATTCAGTACTTC. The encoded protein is CASSLRSPGAKNIQYF.